Listed here are 11 T cell receptor beta chains from one sample, sequenced in a study of blood T cell repertoires in COVID-19. The protocol was immunoSEQ multiplex PCR, while the TCRdb copy is restricted to in-frame clones and leaves out a portion. The data contain approximately 100,000 clones, under 90% of them singletons. Sequencing input: peripheral blood. The receptors here all came from a woman between 55 and 75 years old with acute or convalescent COVID-19.

The rearrangement uses TRBV9 and TRBJ2-5; the match to TRBD2 covers 12 bases. Germline trimming cut 1 base from V and 5 bases from J; bases unmatched to any gene: 6. The CDR3 has 16 residues. Germline V CDR1 and CDR2: SGDLS, YYNGEE. This CDR3 reads CASSVTSGGPGETQYF. The CDR3 nucleotides are TGTGCCAGCAGCGTAACTAGCGGGGGGCCCGGGGAGACCCAGTACTTC.

The chain joins TRBV27 to TRBJ1-1; 10 nucleotides agree with TRBD1. The CDR3 length is 15 residues. Germline V gene data show CDR1 as MNHEY and CDR2 as SMNVEV (reference sequence). Trimming cost V 5 bases and J 8 bases; bases outside gene matches: 11. This CDR3 reads CASSLNRDRGLEAFF. DNA for the CDR3: TGTGCCAGCAGTCTTAACCGGGACAGGGGACTCGAAGCTTTCTTT.

This clone showed up just once. The chain uses TRBV11-2 and TRBJ2-7, with unresolved D. Trimming stripped 5 bases from V and 0 bases from J, with 14 bases between. CDR1 is SGHAT, CDR2 FQNNGV, per germline. This CDR3 has 15 amino acids. As DNA, the CDR3 is TGTGCCAGCAGCCCCTACTCAAGGAGCTCCTACGAGCAGTACTTC. It is translated as CASSPYSRSSYEQYF.

This chain joins TRBV3-1 (or the pseudogene TRBV3-2) and TRBJ2-7; D call uncertain. From germline, CDR1 is LGHDT and CDR2 YNNKEL (reference sequence). This CDR3 is 13 amino acids long. Trimming pared 4 bases from V and 3 bases from J, leaving 10 bases between. The CDR3, as DNA: TGTGCCAGCAGCCTGAGACAACACTACGAGCAGTACTTC. Amino acids: CASSLRQHYEQYF.

This rearrangement joins TRBV6-2 or TRBV6-3 to TRBJ2-7; 9 nucleotides agree with TRBD1. The CDR3 extends over 16 amino acids. J was trimmed by 2 bases and V by 0 bases; bases with no gene match: 5. Germline V CDR1 and CDR2: MNHEY, SVGEGT. The CDR3 nucleotides are TGTGCCAGCAGTTACTCCGGGACAGGGAATCCCTACGAGCAGTACTTC. Amino acid sequence: CASSYSGTGNPYEQYF.

V gene TRBV28 combines with J gene TRBJ2-3, with 11 nucleotides matching TRBD2. CDR1 is MDHEN and CDR2 is SYDVKM in the germline V gene. The ends lost 6 bases at V and 6 bases at J; junction bases unmatched: 14. This CDR3 is 17 amino acids long. The CDR3 here is CASSPSRLAGGTDTQYF. DNA for the CDR3: TGTGCCAGCAGCCCCTCCCGGCTAGCGGGAGGTACTGATACGCAGTATTTT.

The chain is built from TRBV6-5 and TRBJ2-3, with 9 bases lining up with TRBD2. V shed 6 bases and J 4 bases; nucleotides not matched to a gene: 5. The CDR3 is made up of 14 amino acids. Germline CDR1 is MNHEY and CDR2 is SVGAGI. CDR3 DNA sequence: TGTGCCAGCAGCGACAGCGGGAGGCCAGATACGCAGTATTTT. It specifies CASSDSGRPDTQYF.

This rearrangement joins TRBV5-1 to TRBJ1-2, with TRBD1 as a possible D gene (5 bases). From germline, CDR1 is SGHRS and CDR2 YFSETQ. Trimming shortened V by 0 bases and J by 7 bases, and 13 bases separated the two germline ends. This CDR3 contains 14 residues. CDR3 protein: CASSLVPGSSGYTF. CDR3 coding DNA: TGCGCCAGCAGCTTGGTTCCAGGGTCTAGTGGCTACACCTTC.

The chain is built from TRBV10-3 and TRBJ1-6; D perhaps matches TRBD1 (6 bases). The V and J ends lost 0 bases and 10 bases respectively, with 13 bases between them. The CDR3 length is 15 residues. The germline V gene has CDR1 ENHRY and CDR2 SYGVKD. The CDR3 sequence: CAISESVEGGSPLHF. CDR3 bases: TGTGCCATCAGTGAGTCGGTCGAAGGGGGATCACCCCTCCACTTT.

The chain is built from TRBV28 and TRBJ2-7; 8 bases are shared with TRBD2. Germline V lookup: CDR1 MDHEN, CDR2 SYDVKM. CDR3 length: 13 residues. After removal of 6 bases from V and 6 bases from J, the junction contained 7 bases not matched to a gene. Written as DNA, the CDR3 is TGTGCCAGCAGCCCCGACCGGGGGGGCGAGCAGTACTTC. Its translation: CASSPDRGGEQYF.

CDR3 in amino acids: CASSPLQGANTEAFF. The CDR3 nucleotides read TGTGCCAGCTCACCGCTACAGGGGGCAAACACTGAAGCTTTCTTT. The V gene is TRBV18, the J gene TRBJ1-1; 9 bases are a match to TRBD1. Germline V gives CDR1 KGHSH, CDR2 LQKENI. This CDR3 contains 15 residues. V trimming: 3 bases; J trimming: 2 bases; junction bases outside the gene matches: 4.